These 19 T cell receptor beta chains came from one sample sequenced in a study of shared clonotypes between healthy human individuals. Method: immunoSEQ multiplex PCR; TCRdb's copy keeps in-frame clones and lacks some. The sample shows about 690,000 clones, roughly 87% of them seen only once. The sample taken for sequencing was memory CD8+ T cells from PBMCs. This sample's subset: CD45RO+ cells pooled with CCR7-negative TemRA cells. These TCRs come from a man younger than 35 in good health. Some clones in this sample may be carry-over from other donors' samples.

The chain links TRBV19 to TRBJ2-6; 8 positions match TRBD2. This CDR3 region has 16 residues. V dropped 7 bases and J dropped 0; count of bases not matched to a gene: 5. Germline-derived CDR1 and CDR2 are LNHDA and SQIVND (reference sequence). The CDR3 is CASTGGGPSGANVLTF. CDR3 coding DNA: TGTGCCAGTACGGGGGGGGGCCCCTCTGGGGCCAACGTCCTGACTTTC. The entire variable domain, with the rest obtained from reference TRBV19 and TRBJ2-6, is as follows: DGGITQSPKYLFRKEGQNVTLSCEQNLNHDAMYWYRQDPGQGLRLIYYSQIVNDFQKGDIAEGYSVSREKKESFPLTVTSAQKNPTAFYLCASTGGGPSGANVLTFGAGSRLTVL.

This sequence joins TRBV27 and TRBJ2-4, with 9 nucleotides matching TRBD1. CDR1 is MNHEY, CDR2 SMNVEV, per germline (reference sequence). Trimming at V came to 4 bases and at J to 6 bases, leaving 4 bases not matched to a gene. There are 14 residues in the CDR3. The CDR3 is CASSSDRGINIQYF. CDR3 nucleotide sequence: TGTGCCAGCAGTTCCGACAGGGGGATAAACATTCAGTACTTC.

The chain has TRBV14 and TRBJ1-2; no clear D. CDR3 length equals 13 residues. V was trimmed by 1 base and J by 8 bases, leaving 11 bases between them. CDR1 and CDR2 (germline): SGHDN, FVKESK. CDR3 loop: CASSQARREGYTF. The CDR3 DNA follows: TGTGCCAGCAGCCAAGCGCGCCGAGAGGGCTACACCTTC.

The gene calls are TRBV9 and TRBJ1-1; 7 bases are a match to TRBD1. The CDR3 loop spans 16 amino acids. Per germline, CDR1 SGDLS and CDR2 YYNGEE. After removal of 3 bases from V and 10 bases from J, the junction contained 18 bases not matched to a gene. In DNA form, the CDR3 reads TGTGCCAGCAGCGAGGTGAAGGACAGGATGACCCTGGGAGCTTTCTTT. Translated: CASSEVKDRMTLGAFF.

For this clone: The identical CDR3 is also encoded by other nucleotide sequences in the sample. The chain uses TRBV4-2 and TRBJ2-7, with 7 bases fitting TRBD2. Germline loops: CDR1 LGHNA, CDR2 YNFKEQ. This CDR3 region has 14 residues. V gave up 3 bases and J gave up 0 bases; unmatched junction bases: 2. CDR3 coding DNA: TGTGCCAGCAGCCAGGGACTACCCTCCTACGAGCAGTACTTC. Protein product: CASSQGLPSYEQYF.

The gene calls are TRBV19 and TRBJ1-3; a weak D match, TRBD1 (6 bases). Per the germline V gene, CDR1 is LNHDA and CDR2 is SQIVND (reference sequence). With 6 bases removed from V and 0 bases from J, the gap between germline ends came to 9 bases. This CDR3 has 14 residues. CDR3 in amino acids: CASRDSRSGNTIYF. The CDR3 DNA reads TGTGCCAGTAGGGACAGCCGCTCTGGAAACACCATATATTTT.

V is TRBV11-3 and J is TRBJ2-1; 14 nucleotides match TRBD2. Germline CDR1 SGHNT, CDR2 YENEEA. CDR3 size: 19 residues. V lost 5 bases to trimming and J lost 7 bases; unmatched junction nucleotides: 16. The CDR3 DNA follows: TGTGCCAGCAGCCCAGGCCTCCCGGGACTAGCGGGGGTCGGTAATGAGCAGTTCTTC. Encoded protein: CASSPGLPGLAGVGNEQFF.

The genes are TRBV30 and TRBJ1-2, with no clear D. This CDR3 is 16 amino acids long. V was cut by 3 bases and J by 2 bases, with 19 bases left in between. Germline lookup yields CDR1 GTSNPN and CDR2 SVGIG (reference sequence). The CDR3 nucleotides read TGTGCCTGGAGCGAACCCTACCGGAGGGAAAACTATGGCTACACCTTC. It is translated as CAWSEPYRRENYGYTF.

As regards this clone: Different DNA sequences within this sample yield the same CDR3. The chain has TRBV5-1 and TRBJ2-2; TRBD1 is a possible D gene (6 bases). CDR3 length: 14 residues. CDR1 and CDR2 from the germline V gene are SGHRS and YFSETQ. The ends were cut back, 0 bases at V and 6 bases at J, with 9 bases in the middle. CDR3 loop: CASSLASGAGELFF. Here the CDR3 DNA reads TGCGCCAGCAGCTTGGCCTCAGGGGCCGGGGAGCTGTTTTTT.

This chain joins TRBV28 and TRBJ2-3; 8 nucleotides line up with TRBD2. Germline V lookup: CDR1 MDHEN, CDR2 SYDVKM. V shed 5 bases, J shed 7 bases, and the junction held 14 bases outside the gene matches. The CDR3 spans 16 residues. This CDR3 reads CASSPGGGRHMHTQYF. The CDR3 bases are TGTGCCAGCAGTCCCGGGGGGGGGCGGCACATGCATACGCAGTATTTT. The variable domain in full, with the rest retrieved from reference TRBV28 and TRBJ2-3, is DVKVTQSSRYLVKRTGEKVFLECVQDMDHENMFWYRQDPGLGLRLIYFSYDVKMKEKGDIPEGYSVSREKKERFSLILESASTNQTSMYLCASSPGGGRHMHTQYFGPGTRLTVL.

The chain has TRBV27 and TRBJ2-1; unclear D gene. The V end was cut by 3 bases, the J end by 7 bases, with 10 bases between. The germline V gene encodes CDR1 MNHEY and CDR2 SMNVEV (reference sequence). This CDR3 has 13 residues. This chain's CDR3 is CASSFRSSNEQFF. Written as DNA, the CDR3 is TGTGCCAGCAGTTTTCGTAGCAGTAATGAGCAGTTCTTC.

This CDR3 reads CASSARVAGGPGSYNEQFF. In DNA, the CDR3 is TGTGCCAGCAGCGCAAGGGTAGCGGGAGGGCCGGGGTCCTACAATGAGCAGTTCTTC. The V call is TRBV11-2, the J call TRBJ2-1; TRBD2 agrees at 11 bases. CDR3 length: 19 residues. Germline V gene sequence: CDR1 SGHAT, CDR2 FQNNGV. The V segment lost 5 bases and the J segment 1 base; nucleotides outside the gene matches: 13.

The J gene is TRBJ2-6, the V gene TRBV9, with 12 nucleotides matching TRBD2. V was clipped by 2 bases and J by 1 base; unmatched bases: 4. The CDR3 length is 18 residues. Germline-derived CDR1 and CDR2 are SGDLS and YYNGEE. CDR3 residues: CASSVALAGGSGANVLTF. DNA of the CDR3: TGTGCCAGCAGCGTCGCTCTAGCGGGAGGGTCTGGGGCCAACGTCCTGACTTTC.

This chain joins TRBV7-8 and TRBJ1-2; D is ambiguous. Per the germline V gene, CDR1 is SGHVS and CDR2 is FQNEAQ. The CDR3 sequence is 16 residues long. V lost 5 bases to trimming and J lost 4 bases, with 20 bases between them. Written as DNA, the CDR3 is TGTGCCAGCAGCGCCACCGCGGGAGGGCAAATCTATGGCTACACCTTC. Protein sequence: CASSATAGGQIYGYTF.

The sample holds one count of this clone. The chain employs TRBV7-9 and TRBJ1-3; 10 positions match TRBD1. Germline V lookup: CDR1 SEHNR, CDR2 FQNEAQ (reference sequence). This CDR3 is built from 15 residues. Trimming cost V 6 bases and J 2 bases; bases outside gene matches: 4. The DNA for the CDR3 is TGTGCCAGCAGTTCTGGGACAGGGGCTGGAAACACCATATATTTT. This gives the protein CASSSGTGAGNTIYF.

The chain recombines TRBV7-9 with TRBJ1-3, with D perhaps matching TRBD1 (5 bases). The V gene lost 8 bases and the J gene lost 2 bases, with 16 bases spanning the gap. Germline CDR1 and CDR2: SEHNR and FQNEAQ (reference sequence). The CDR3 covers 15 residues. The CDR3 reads CASPPGGLTGNTIYF. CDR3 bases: TGTGCCAGCCCCCCCGGGGGGTTGACTGGAAACACCATATATTTT. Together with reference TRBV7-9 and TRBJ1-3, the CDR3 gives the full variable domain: DTGVSQNPRHKITKRGQNVTFRCDPISEHNRLYWYRQTLGQGPEFLTYFQNEAQLEKSRLLSDRFSAERPKGSFSTLEIQRTEQGDSAMYLCASPPGGLTGNTIYFGEGSWLTVV.

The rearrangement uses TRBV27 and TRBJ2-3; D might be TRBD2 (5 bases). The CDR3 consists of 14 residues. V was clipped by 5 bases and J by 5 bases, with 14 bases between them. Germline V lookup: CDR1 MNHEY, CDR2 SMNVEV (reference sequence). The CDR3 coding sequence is TGTGCCAGCAGTCGCCGGGCGGGCCAAGATACGCAGTATTTT. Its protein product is CASSRRAGQDTQYF.

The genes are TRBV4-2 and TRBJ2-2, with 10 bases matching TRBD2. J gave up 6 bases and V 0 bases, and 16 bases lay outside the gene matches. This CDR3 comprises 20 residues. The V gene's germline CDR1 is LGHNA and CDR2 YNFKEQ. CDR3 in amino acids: CASSQDPLLLAGELAGELFF. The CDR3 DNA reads TGTGCCAGCAGCCAAGATCCCCTCCTCCTAGCGGGAGAATTGGCCGGGGAGCTGTTTTTT.

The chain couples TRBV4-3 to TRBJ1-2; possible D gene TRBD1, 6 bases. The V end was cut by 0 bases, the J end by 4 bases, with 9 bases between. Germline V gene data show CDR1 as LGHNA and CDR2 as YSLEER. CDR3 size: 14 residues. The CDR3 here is CASSQDRGGYGYTF. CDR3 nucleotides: TGCGCCAGCAGCCAAGATCGAGGGGGCTATGGCTACACCTTC.